A selection of T cell receptor beta chains follows, all from one sample in a study of shared clonotypes between healthy human individuals. Profiled with immunoSEQ multiplex PCR; TCRdb holds only in-frame clones, not every one. This table holds about 2.3 million clones, about 90% found once. The sequenced material came from naive CD4+ T cells from PBMCs. Receptors were obtained from a man between 18 and 29 years old in good health. Some clones in this sample may be carry-over from other donors' samples. The CDR3 runs from the conserved cysteine through the conserved F or W. D genes are given only for firm matches. Expanded clones get a size class; other rows say once, few or many, or leave the size out.

cdr3_length	d_call	j_call	clone_size	v_call	cdr3_aa	cdr3_nt
13	-	TRBJ1-3	-	TRBV5-1	CASSTMNGNTIYF	TGCGCCAGCAGCACAATGAATGGAAACACCATATATTTT
14	TRBD1	TRBJ1-3	few	TRBV6-1	CASSETGGGNTIYF	TGTGCCAGCAGTGAGACAGGGGGCGGAAACACCATATATTTT
15	TRBD1	TRBJ2-1	-	TRBV5-1	CASSSGQGDYNEQFF	TGCGCCAGCAGCTCTGGACAGGGGGACTACAATGAGCAGTTCTTC
14	TRBD1	TRBJ1-1	few	TRBV7-9	CASGARDRGTEAFF	TGTGCCAGCGGAGCAAGGGACAGGGGGACTGAAGCTTTCTTT
13	-	TRBJ2-5	-	TRBV2	CASSDTGQETQYF	TGTGCCAGCAGTGACACAGGACAAGAGACCCAGTACTTC
14	-	TRBJ2-5	-	TRBV5-1	CASSFGPRRETQYF	TGCGCCAGCAGCTTTGGTCCTAGACGAGAGACCCAGTACTTC
17	TRBD2	TRBJ2-1	-	TRBV5-1	CASSGNKREGPYNEQFF	TGCGCCAGCAGCGGAAATAAGCGGGAGGGCCCCTACAATGAGCAGTTCTTC
15	TRBD2	TRBJ2-7	-	TRBV5-1	CASSSSSGTPYEQYF	TGCGCCAGCAGCTCATCTAGCGGGACCCCCTACGAGCAGTACTTC
14	-	TRBJ2-7	-	TRBV5-1	CASRDSPSSYEQYF	TGCGCCAGCAGAGACAGCCCGAGCTCCTACGAGCAGTACTTC
17	TRBD2	TRBJ2-7	-	TRBV7-2	CASSLETSGSNSYEQYF	TGTGCCAGCAGCTTAGAGACTAGCGGGTCCAACTCCTACGAGCAGTACTTC
13	-	TRBJ1-1	few	TRBV29-1	CSGETGMNTEAFF	TGCAGCGGTGAAACAGGGATGAACACTGAAGCTTTCTTT
13	-	TRBJ2-7	-	TRBV10-3	CAISGPALEEQYF	TGTGCCATCAGTGGGCCCGCCTTGGAAGAGCAGTACTTC
18	TRBD1	TRBJ2-6	once	TRBV5-1	CASSLSGTGFSGANVLTF	TGCGCCAGCAGCCTATCCGGGACAGGGTTCTCTGGGGCCAACGTCCTGACTTTC
15	-	TRBJ1-2	-	TRBV4-1	CASSQDGRGAYGYTF	TGCGCCAGCAGCCAAGATGGCAGGGGAGCCTATGGCTACACCTTC
17	TRBD2	TRBJ2-6	once	TRBV7-9	CASSLAPAGFGANVLTF	TGTGCCAGCAGCTTAGCCCCAGCGGGATTTGGGGCCAACGTCCTGACTTTC
16	-	TRBJ2-6	-	TRBV14	CASSQDLLLGANVLTF	TGTGCCAGCAGCCAAGATCTTTTGCTGGGGGCCAACGTCCTGACTTTC
15	-	TRBJ1-2	-	TRBV5-5	CASSLITGFNYGYTF	TGTGCCAGCAGCTTAATTACAGGGTTTAACTATGGCTACACCTTC